The T cell receptor beta chain under discussion was sequenced for a study of T-cell reconstitution after alpha-beta-depleted transplantation in children. Notes on the study in general: There were some patients whose high TCRbeta diversity at day 60 came from surviving recipient T cells and thymic progenitors. The authors attributed T-cell counts and diversity one year after transplant mostly to newly produced T cells. Two months or so post-transplant, alpha-beta T cells reportedly derived from several hundred expanded graft clones.

As it was prepared, the TCRbeta library received unique molecular identifiers. In TCRdb, the PCR reads were re-called with MiXCR into one record per CDR3 protein. The table has about 600,000 distinct CDR3 sequences, 13% seen once; the top ten hold roughly 2.3%. This clonotype was found a few times. The antigen is not known. The origin of this receptor is a male patient younger than 18 who had a stem cell transplant for acute myeloid leukemia, so the T cells may come from the graft donor. Sequenced material: PBMCs, mostly from graft donor cells, taken 360 days after TCRalphabeta/CD19-depleted stem cell transplant.

CDR3 sequence reads: CAVSRDRGFYEQYF. CDR3 bases: TGTGCCGTCTCCCGCGACAGGGGGTTCTACGAGCAGTACTTC. The chain has TRBV10-3 and TRBJ2-7; 9 bases fit TRBD1. The CDR3 consists of 14 residues. With 11 bases clipped from V and 3 bases from J, the junction kept 11 bases outside the gene matches. The V gene's germline CDR1 is ENHRY and CDR2 SYGVKD.